Below are 3 T cell receptor beta chains sequenced from a single sample in a study of cytomegalovirus exposure and HLA in healthy donors (dated by TCRdb to about 2017). Library creation used the immunoSEQ multiplex PCR assay. For the multiplex PCR, a mixture combining 60 forward primers for TCR Vbeta segments and 13 reverse primers for TCR Jbeta segments was used. TCRdb limited this immuneACCESS table to in-frame rearrangements with V and J called. A share of clones is missing; checked studies link under half to unresolved V genes, and the rest is unexplained. The sample yields fewer than 250,000 clones; over 60% were counted once. The ten most abundant clones make up over 4% of the sample. Specimen: PBMCs. Receptors originate from a young man in good health and CMV-seropositive.

A single count supports this clone. J is TRBJ2-5 and V is TRBV5-1; possibly TRBD2 for D (6 bases). The V and J ends lost 1 base and 5 bases respectively, with 9 bases between them. The CDR3 consists of 13 residues. The germline V gene encodes CDR1 SGHRS and CDR2 YFSETQ. CDR3 in DNA: TGCGCCAGCAGCTTGCTAGCGCGGGAGACCCAGTACTTC. Its translation: CASSLLARETQYF.

This clone was picked up one time. This chain uses TRBV6-5 with TRBJ2-7; 9 bases agree with TRBD2. Losses at the gene ends were 2 bases for V and 6 bases for J; bases not matched to a gene: 11. Germline V lookup: CDR1 MNHEY, CDR2 SVGAGI. The CDR3 spans 16 residues. As DNA, the CDR3 is TGTGCCAGCAGTTACCCGGGGCTAGCGGGGTCGGTCGAGCAGTACTTC. Translated: CASSYPGLAGSVEQYF.

V gene TRBV5-1 combines with J gene TRBJ2-2; 9 bases match TRBD2. The germline CDR1 and CDR2 sequences are SGHRS and YFSETQ. The CDR3 consists of 16 residues. V lost 4 bases and J lost 3; bases outside the gene matches: 7. This chain's CDR3 is CASSISGSGDTGELFF. In nucleotides, the CDR3 is TGCGCCAGCAGCATTAGCGGGAGTGGGGACACCGGGGAGCTGTTTTTT.